This is a list of T cell receptor beta chains from one sample in a study of CD8+ T cells in alopecia areata. Assay used: immunoSEQ multiplex PCR; TCRdb lists only in-frame clones, some missing. Found here are fewer than 350,000 clones, 58% of them singletons; the top ten hold around 1.8%. This specimen consisted of CD4+ T cells sorted from blood, obtained at week 24, from a patient treated with tofacitinib. All receptors derive from a human donor with alopecia areata. Both conserved end residues are part of each CDR3. Each record gives: V gene, clone size, J gene, D gene, CDR3 protein, CDR3 DNA. A D gene is named only where the DNA matches it firmly. Size is omitted from some rows. Given values are once, few, many or a class for expanded clones.

v_gene: TRBV7-2; abundance: -; j_gene: TRBJ1-1; d_gene: -; CDR3aa: CASSRGSYTEAFF; CDR3nt: TGTGCCAGCAGCCGAGGATCTTACACTGAAGCTTTCTTT
v_gene: TRBV5-1; abundance: -; j_gene: TRBJ2-1; d_gene: -; CDR3aa: CASSLGVNEQFF; CDR3nt: TGCGCCAGCAGCTTGGGTGTTAATGAGCAGTTCTTC
v_gene: TRBV10-3; abundance: few; j_gene: TRBJ2-3; d_gene: TRBD1; CDR3aa: CAISEGDRDTDTQYF; CDR3nt: TGTGCCATCAGCGAAGGGGACAGGGACACAGATACGCAGTATTTT
v_gene: TRBV5-4; abundance: -; j_gene: TRBJ2-5; d_gene: -; CDR3aa: CASSHPTKQETQYF; CDR3nt: TGTGCCAGCAGCCACCCGACTAAGCAAGAGACCCAGTACTTC
v_gene: TRBV29-1; abundance: -; j_gene: TRBJ1-1; d_gene: -; CDR3aa: CSVLRQMNTEAFF; CDR3nt: TGCAGCGTCCTCCGACAGATGAACACTGAAGCTTTCTTT
v_gene: TRBV6-6; abundance: -; j_gene: TRBJ2-1; d_gene: -; CDR3aa: CASSYKQEGDNEQFF; CDR3nt: TGTGCCAGCAGTTACAAGCAGGAGGGGGACAATGAGCAGTTCTTC
v_gene: TRBV29-1; abundance: -; j_gene: TRBJ2-5; d_gene: TRBD1; CDR3aa: CSVVGQGAGVQYF; CDR3nt: TGCAGCGTTGTCGGGCAGGGGGCAGGTGTCCAGTACTTC
v_gene: TRBV7-2; abundance: -; j_gene: TRBJ2-3; d_gene: -; CDR3aa: CASSSTMLAPDTQYF; CDR3nt: TGTGCCAGCAGCTCGACCATGCTAGCACCAGATACGCAGTATTTT
v_gene: TRBV27; abundance: -; j_gene: TRBJ1-1; d_gene: -; CDR3aa: CASSLMGGSEAFF; CDR3nt: TGTGCCAGCAGTTTAATGGGGGGCTCTGAAGCTTTCTTT
v_gene: TRBV7-6; abundance: -; j_gene: TRBJ2-3; d_gene: TRBD2; CDR3aa: CASSPSGVWGNTQYF; CDR3nt: TGTGCCAGCAGCCCTAGCGGGGTCTGGGGTAATACGCAGTATTTT
v_gene: TRBV30; abundance: -; j_gene: TRBJ1-1; d_gene: -; CDR3aa: CAWSSSGRGTEAFF; CDR3nt: TGTGCCTGGAGTTCGTCGGGAAGGGGCACTGAAGCTTTCTTT
v_gene: TRBV27; abundance: -; j_gene: TRBJ1-4; d_gene: -; CDR3aa: CASSFSDGEKLFF; CDR3nt: TGTGCCAGCAGTTTTAGTGATGGGGAAAAACTGTTTTTT
v_gene: TRBV6-5; abundance: -; j_gene: TRBJ2-6; d_gene: -; CDR3aa: CASMPSGANVLTF; CDR3nt: TGTGCCAGCATGCCTTCTGGGGCCAACGTCCTGACTTTC
v_gene: TRBV2; abundance: -; j_gene: TRBJ1-5; d_gene: -; CDR3aa: CASSISEEPQHF; CDR3nt: TGTGCCAGCAGTATAAGCGAAGAGCCCCAGCATTTT
v_gene: TRBV2; abundance: -; j_gene: TRBJ1-2; d_gene: TRBD1; CDR3aa: CASSGTGGNYGYTF; CDR3nt: TGTGCCAGCAGTGGGACAGGGGGTAACTATGGCTACACCTTC
v_gene: TRBV27; abundance: -; j_gene: TRBJ1-6; d_gene: -; CDR3aa: CASSLSPGRDSPLHF; CDR3nt: TGTGCCAGCAGTTTATCGCCAGGGAGGGATTCACCCCTCCACTTT
v_gene: TRBV29-1; abundance: few; j_gene: TRBJ2-3; d_gene: -; CDR3aa: CSVVGRPPDTQYF; CDR3nt: TGCAGCGTTGTAGGCAGGCCCCCAGATACGCAGTATTTT
v_gene: TRBV28; abundance: once; j_gene: TRBJ2-7; d_gene: -; CDR3aa: CASRTLASGREQYF; CDR3nt: TGTGCCAGCAGGACCCTAGCGTCCGGTAGGGAGCAGTACTTC